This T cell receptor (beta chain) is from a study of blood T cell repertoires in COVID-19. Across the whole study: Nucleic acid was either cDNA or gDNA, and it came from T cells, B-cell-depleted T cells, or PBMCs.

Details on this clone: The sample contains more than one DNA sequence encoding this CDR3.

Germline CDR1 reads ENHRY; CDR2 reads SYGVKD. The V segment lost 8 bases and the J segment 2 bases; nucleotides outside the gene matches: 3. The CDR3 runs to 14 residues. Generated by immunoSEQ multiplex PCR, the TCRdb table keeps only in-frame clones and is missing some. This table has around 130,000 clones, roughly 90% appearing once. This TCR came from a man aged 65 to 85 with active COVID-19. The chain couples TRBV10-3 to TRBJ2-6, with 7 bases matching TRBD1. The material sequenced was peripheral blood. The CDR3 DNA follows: TGTGCCATCTCCACAGGGGCTGGGGCCAACGTCCTGACTTTC. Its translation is CAISTGAGANVLTF.